What follows is one TCR beta chain and its context. The count of this clone is one. Its antigen is unknown. One base away there is no much larger clone; base qualities are not given. The germline V gene provides CDR1 SGHRS and CDR2 YFSETQ. Trimming leaves V shorter by 6 bases and J shorter by 5 bases, with the junction holding 4 bases beyond the gene matches. The CDR3 covers 14 residues, taking in both the cysteine and the phenylalanine. CDR3 DNA only is kept here, 42 bases in frame from base 1. The cohort consisted of 600 or so healthy bone marrow donors. Cohort members were all nominally healthy when sampled, although unrecorded immune exposures were likely present. The donor tested CMV seronegative, placing the donor among the roughly 340 seronegative members of the cohort. A peripheral blood sample was provided by each donor, and peripheral blood mononuclear cells were used for TCR beta sequencing. The Qiagen DNeasy Blood Extraction Kit was used to extract genomic DNA from the blood cell samples.

This entry belongs to a study of cytomegalovirus exposure and HLA in healthy donors (dated by TCRdb to between 2016 and 2019). Regarding the complete study: According to an earlier analysis of a few hundred of the donors, some 180 million T cells yielded 120 million or so unique TCR beta sequences and approximately 280 Gb of sequence data. Donor age, sex, ethnicity and CMV serostatus were compiled together with the repertoire data. In a later genetic analysis, genome-wide SNP genotypes for 398 of the 666 donors were used, and that subset was treated as a discovery cohort. A separate validation cohort of roughly 110 different subjects was used in addition to the approximately 610-subject first cohort. Both class I and class II loci were covered by HLA typing, at four-digit resolution. In a later analysis, previously published TCR beta repertoires from 550 to 700 donors were re-analyzed and high-resolution HLA genotyping was added so that TCR occurrence patterns could be studied. The later analysis used no new phenotypic data to find candidate immune exposures, relying instead on TCR beta sequences and their occurrence across donors. The study used immunosequencing to profile the T cell repertoires of under 700 subjects and linked those repertoires to cytomegalovirus serostatus. Roughly 290 gigabases of sequencing data and around 85 million unique TCR sequences made up an early release that covered roughly 670 HLA-typed donors. The number of donors typed differed by locus, with about 620-630 for A, B, C, DRB1 and DQB1, around 500 for DQA1, 600 to 610 for DPA1, and 450 to 480 for DPB1. High-throughput TCR immunosequencing, statistical association of individual TCRs with disease status, and machine learning were combined to predict cytomegalovirus infection status. Among the roughly 410 genotyped donors, approximately 82% belonged to the genetic ancestry cluster associated with self-reported Caucasian donors. Every repertoire in the discovery cohort had been generated on one and the same sequencing platform. Among a few hundred genotyped donors of the cohort, an average of around 240,000 unique TCR beta nucleotide sequences were sequenced per donor, approximately 20% of them non-productive. The study aimed to test whether cataloging public T cell receptors could reveal signatures of past pathogen exposure. Because of strong linkage in the cohort, roughly five DR-DQ haplotypes were treated as single units for association and clustering. An earlier analysis of some 500 of the donors applied high-throughput TCR beta sequencing to assess whether each TCR beta V gene segment acted as functional or pseudogenic. Broader findings and caveats from the paper: In an earlier analysis of more than 500 of the donors, most TCR beta V segments appeared in productive rearrangements about 87% or about 30% of the time, broadly matching IMGT annotations. A later genetic analysis associated a missense DCLRE1C variant with V-gene and J-gene trimming of TCR beta chains, and an independent cohort replicated the association. The presence/absence analyses assumed that sequencing depth was roughly uniform across donors, and that assumption may not be true. Some IMGT-functional V segments, including TRBV6-2 and TRBV6-3, could not be distinguished by the 87-base-pair reads and were therefore excluded. A further reported finding was that TCR beta sequences accurately predicted the HLA-A and HLA-B alleles for most subjects in the first cohort. A later genetic analysis reported fewer N-insertions in productive TCRs among donors in an Asian-associated ancestry cluster than the 666-donor mean. The classifier was reported to diagnose cytomegalovirus status with high specificity and sensitivity in both the original cohort and the validation cohort. The sequencing pipeline was judged likely to have produced a cluster of highly shared sequence variants as a technical artifact. Linkage disequilibrium might explain the correlated functional status among segregating V segments, but an unknown experimental factor could not be excluded. The authors suggested that the approach could potentially be generalized to other disease states and immunological phenotypes. According to a later analysis, TCR association rates differed among HLA loci, with DRB1 alleles showing the most associated TCRs and HLA-C alleles showing the fewest. Because HLA typing was missing for some donors at each locus, association tests included only the typed subset. CMV serostatus was the only immune exposure information available for the cohort. In a later analysis, HLA-associated TCR beta chains were found to be more clonally expanded and to have lower generation probabilities than equally common non-associated chains. A total of fewer than 200 TCR beta chains were listed by the study as associated with cytomegalovirus. In vitro tests confirmed that a few of the cytomegalovirus-associated TCR beta chains recognize cytomegalovirus antigens. About 17 rarely observed V segments, including chromosome 9 orphons, were excluded from the earlier analysis of some 590 of the donors because counts were too low. According to a later analysis, most CMV-associated TCR beta chains appeared to be HLA-restricted, and the HLA associations seemed to be driven largely by CMV exposure. Most TCR sequences were observed very rarely across donors, whereas some public TCRs were present in many individuals. When HLA alleles, especially DR and DQ, strongly co-occurred, attributing TCR associations to individual alleles was difficult. A later analysis reported that several top co-occurrence clusters appeared linked to parvovirus B19, influenza, CMV and Epstein-Barr virus. Only TCR beta chains were sequenced in this cohort, and the absence of alpha or paired-chain data limited detectable features. At a false discovery rate of 0.05, a later analysis linked 16,000 or so TCR beta sequences to specific HLA alleles.

Library prep was done by the immunoSEQ multiplex PCR assay. For the multiplex PCR, a mixture combining 60 forward primers for TCR Vbeta segments and 13 reverse primers for TCR Jbeta segments was used. Amplification of the CDR3 region of rearranged TCR beta genes was performed with a multiplex PCR assay on genomic DNA. Amplified TCR beta libraries were sequenced as 87-base-pair reads on the Illumina HiSeq System. As for the authors' bioinformatics: Across the 500 to 850 repertoires, a later analysis counted tens of millions of unique TCR beta chains, roughly 11 million of which were shared by at least two donors. Raw reads were error-corrected and collapsed into unique sequences with a nearest-neighbor algorithm that merged closely related sequences to remove PCR and sequencing errors. V, D and J gene segments were assigned by aligning CDR3 sequences to IMGT reference sequences. Each retained sequence needed at least a six-nucleotide match to both a V gene segment and a J gene segment. Rearrangements were called productive when the CDR3 lacked stop codons and stayed in frame with V and J; all others were non-productive. CDR3 was defined by IMGT convention, running from the second conserved V-encoded cysteine to the conserved J-encoded phenylalanine. The earlier analysis of about 610 of the donors excluded sequences that lacked an unambiguous match to a single V gene segment. An earlier analysis of some 500 of the donors classified V segments as functional when productive rearrangements were above 56.7% and as segregating when the standard deviation between donors was above 5%. To diagnose cytomegalovirus status from the catalog of TCR beta chain sequences, a statistical classification framework was built. V and J gene assignment, in a later analysis, came from comparing TCR nucleotide sequences with IMGT/GENE-DB human TR gene sequences. In a later analysis, CDR3 sequences and most-parsimonious VDJ recombination scenarios were assigned using the TCRdist pipeline. In a later analysis, each TCR beta chain was defined by its CDR3 amino acid sequence together with its V-gene family, and reads lacking a unique V-gene family were excluded. In a later analysis, 500 to 650 highly shared, low-generation-probability nucleotide sequences were removed to address suspected cross-contamination and a sequencing artifact. For each public chain, a later analysis derived a clonal expansion index from normalized ranks of inferred template counts within each repertoire. In a later analysis, generation probabilities were computed with a VDJ recombination model fitted to out-of-frame rearrangements, and the resulting probabilities were checked against IGoR. A later analysis scored TCR-TCR, TCR-HLA and TCR-CMV co-occurrence with hypergeometric tests, applying a repertoire-size bias correction to TCR pairs. A later analysis estimated false discovery rates by permuting HLA or CMV assignments 20 times. In a later analysis, co-occurring TCRs were grouped using DBSCAN, with TCRdist sequence similarity added in when clustering inside HLA-allele-positive subsets. Co-occurrence clustering excluded repertoires with fewer than 30,000 or more than 120,000 public chains, plus five with anomalous nucleotide sharing. Imported from immuneACCESS, the table was reduced by TCRdb to in-frame sequences with V and J called. These copies leave out some clones; in studies compared against another copy, an unresolved V gene accounts for under half, and the cause of the remainder is not known. D and trimming come from the DNA, and the V and J calls and clone size come from that table. The sample contains around 52,000 clones, roughly four fifths of them found a single time. The ten most abundant clones make up 1.7% of the sample.

The origin of this receptor is a man aged 35-49 years in good health and CMV-seronegative. The chain is encoded by TRBV5-1 joined to TRBJ2-1, with TRBD2 identical over 11 junction bases. Specimen: PBMCs. The CDR3 region has the sequence CASKLAGADNEQFF. The base sequence is TGCGCCAGCAAACTAGCGGGGGCGGACAATGAGCAGTTCTTC.